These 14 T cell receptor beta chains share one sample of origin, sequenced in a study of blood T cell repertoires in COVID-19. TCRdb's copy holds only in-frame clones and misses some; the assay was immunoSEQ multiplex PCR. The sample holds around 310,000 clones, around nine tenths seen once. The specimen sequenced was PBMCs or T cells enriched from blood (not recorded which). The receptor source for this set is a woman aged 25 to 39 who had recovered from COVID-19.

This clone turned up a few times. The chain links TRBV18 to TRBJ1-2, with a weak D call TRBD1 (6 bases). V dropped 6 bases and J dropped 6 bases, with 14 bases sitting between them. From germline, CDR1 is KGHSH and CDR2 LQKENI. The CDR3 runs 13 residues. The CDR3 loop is CASSNRDRDGYTF. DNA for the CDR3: TGTGCCAGCTCCAACAGGGATCGAGATGGCTACACCTTC.

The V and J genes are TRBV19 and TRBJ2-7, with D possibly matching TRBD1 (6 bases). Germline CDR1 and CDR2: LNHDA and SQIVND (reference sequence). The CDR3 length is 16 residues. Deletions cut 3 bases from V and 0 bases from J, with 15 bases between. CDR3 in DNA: TGTGCCAGTAGTATCCGATTGCAGGGGAACTCCTACGAGCAGTACTTC. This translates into CASSIRLQGNSYEQYF.

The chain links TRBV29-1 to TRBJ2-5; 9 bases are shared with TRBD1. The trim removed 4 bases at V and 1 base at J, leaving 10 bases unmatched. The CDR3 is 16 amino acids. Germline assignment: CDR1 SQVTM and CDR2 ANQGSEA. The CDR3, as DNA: TGCAGCGTTGCGGGGGGACAGGGAAGGGTCCAAGAGACCCAGTACTTC. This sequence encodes CSVAGGQGRVQETQYF.

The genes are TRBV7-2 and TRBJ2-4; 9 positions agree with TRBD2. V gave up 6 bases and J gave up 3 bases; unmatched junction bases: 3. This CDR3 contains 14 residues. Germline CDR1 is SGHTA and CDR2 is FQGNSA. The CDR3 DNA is TGTGCCAGCAGGCGGGGGGGGGACAAAAACATTCAGTACTTC. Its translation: CASRRGGDKNIQYF.

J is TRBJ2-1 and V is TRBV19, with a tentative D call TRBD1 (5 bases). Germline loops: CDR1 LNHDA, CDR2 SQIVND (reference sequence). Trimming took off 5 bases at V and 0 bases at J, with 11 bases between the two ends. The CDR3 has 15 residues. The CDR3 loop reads CASSLGLFSYNEQFF. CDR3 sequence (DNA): TGTGCCAGTAGTCTGGGGCTCTTCTCCTACAATGAGCAGTTCTTC.

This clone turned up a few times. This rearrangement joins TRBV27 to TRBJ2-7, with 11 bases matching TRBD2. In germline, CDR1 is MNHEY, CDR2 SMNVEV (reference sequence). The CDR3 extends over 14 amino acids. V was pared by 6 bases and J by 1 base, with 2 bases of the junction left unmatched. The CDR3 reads CASSTSGSSYEQYF. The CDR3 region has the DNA TGTGCCAGCAGCACTAGCGGGAGTTCCTACGAGCAGTACTTC.

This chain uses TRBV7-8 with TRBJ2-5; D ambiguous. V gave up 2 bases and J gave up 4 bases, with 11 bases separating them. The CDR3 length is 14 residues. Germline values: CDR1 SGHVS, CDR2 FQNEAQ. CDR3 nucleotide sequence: TGTGCCAGCAGCTTATTCGGTAGCAGAGAGACCCAGTACTTC. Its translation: CASSLFGSRETQYF.

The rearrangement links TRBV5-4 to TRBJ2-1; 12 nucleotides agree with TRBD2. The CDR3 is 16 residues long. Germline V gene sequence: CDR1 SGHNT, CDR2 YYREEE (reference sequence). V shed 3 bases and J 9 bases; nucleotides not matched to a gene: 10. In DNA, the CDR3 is TGTGCCAGCAGCTGGGACCTAGCGGGAGGGCTCTCTGAGCAGTTCTTC. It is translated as CASSWDLAGGLSEQFF. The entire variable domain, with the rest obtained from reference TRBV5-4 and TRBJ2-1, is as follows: ETGVTQSPTHLIKTRGQQVTLRCSSQSGHNTVSWYQQALGQGPQFIFQYYREEENGRGNFPPRFSGLQFPNYSSELNVNALELDDSALYLCASSWDLAGGLSEQFFGPGTRLTVL.

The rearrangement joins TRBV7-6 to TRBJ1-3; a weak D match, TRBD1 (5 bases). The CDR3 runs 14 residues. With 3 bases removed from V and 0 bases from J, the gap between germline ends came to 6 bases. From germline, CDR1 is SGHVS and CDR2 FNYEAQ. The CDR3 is CASSFGHSGNTIYF. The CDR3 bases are TGTGCCAGCAGCTTCGGACACTCTGGAAACACCATATATTTT.

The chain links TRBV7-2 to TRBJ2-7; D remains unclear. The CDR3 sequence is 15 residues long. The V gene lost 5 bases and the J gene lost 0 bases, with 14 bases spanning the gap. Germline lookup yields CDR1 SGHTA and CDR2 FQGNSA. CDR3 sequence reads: CASSPSRLSSYEQYF. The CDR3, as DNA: TGTGCCAGCAGCCCCTCCAGGCTCAGCTCCTACGAGCAGTACTTC.

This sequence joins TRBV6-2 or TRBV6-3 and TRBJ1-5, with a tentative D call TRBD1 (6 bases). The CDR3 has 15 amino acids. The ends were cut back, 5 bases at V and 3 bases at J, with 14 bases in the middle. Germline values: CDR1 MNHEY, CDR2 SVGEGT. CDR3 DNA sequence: TGTGCCAGCAGTCACCCAGGGGTGGTCAATCAGCCCCAGCATTTT. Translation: CASSHPGVVNQPQHF.

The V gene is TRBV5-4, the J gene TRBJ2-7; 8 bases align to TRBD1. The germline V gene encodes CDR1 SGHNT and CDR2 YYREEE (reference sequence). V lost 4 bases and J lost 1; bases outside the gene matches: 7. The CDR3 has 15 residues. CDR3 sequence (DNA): TGTGCCAGCAGCAGCGGACAGGGTAGGTCCTACGAGCAGTACTTC. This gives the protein CASSSGQGRSYEQYF.

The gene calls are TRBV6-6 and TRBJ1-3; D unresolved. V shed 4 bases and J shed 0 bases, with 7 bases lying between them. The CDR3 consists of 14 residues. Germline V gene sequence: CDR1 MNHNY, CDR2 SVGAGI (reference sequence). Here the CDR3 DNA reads TGTGCCAGCAGTTCGCGGGACTCTGGAAACACCATATATTTT. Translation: CASSSRDSGNTIYF.

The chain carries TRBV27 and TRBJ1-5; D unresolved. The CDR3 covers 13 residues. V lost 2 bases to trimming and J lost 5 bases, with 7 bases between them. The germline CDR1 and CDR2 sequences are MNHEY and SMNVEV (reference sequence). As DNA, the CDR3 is TGTGCCAGCAGTTTACGCGCCTATCAGCCCCAGCATTTT. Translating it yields CASSLRAYQPQHF.